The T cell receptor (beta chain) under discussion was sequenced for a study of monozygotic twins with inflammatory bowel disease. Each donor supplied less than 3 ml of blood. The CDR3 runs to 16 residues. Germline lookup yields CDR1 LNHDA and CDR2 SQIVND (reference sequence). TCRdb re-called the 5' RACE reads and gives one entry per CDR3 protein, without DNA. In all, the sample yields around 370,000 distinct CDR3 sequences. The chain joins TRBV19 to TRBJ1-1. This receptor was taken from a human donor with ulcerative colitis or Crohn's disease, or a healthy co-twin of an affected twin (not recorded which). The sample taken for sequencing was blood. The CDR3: CASSPRVGRMNTEAFF.